A selection of T cell receptor beta chains follows, all from one sample in a study of CD8 T cells in ankylosing spondylitis. TCRdb recomputed calls from the 5' RACE reads with MiXCR, one row per CDR3 protein. There are roughly 700,000 distinct CDR3 sequences in the sample; 15% to 20% occur only once, and over 15% lies in the top ten. Sequencing was performed on blood, either unsorted or a sorted T cell fraction (not recorded which). These receptor sequences come from a male donor with ankylosing spondylitis. Each CDR3 is given with its conserved first and last residue. Fields, in order: CDR3 protein, CDR3 DNA, V gene, J gene, D gene, clone size. A D gene is named only where the DNA matches it firmly. Size is stated for part of the rows, as once, few or many counts, or as a class when the clone is expanded.

CDR3aa: CASSLSGLAGYTQYF
CDR3nt: TGTGCCAGCAGTTTATCGGGGCTAGCGGGCTATACGCAGTATTTT
v_gene: TRBV27
j_gene: TRBJ2-3
d_gene: TRBD2
abundance: few

CDR3aa: CASSPWGVATGELFF
CDR3nt: TGTGCCAGCAGCCCTTGGGGAGTAGCGACCGGGGAGCTGTTTTTT
v_gene: TRBV7-9
j_gene: TRBJ2-2
d_gene: NA
abundance: NA

CDR3aa: CASMRGNRNYGYTF
CDR3nt: TGTGCCAGCATGCGAGGCAACCGAAACTATGGCTACACCTTC
v_gene: TRBV5-6
j_gene: TRBJ1-2
d_gene: NA
abundance: NA

CDR3aa: CSARDGTHNEQFF
CDR3nt: TGCAGTGCTAGAGACGGGACCCACAATGAGCAGTTCTTC
v_gene: TRBV20-1
j_gene: TRBJ2-1
d_gene: NA
abundance: few

CDR3aa: CASPTQGPYEQYF
CDR3nt: TGTGCCAGCCCGACTCAGGGTCCCTACGAGCAGTACTTC
v_gene: TRBV12-3/TRBV12-4
j_gene: TRBJ2-7
d_gene: NA
abundance: few

CDR3aa: CASSQAEVKAEAFF
CDR3nt: TGCGCCAGCAGCCAAGCCGAAGTAAAGGCTGAAGCTTTCTTT
v_gene: TRBV4-1
j_gene: TRBJ1-1
d_gene: NA
abundance: few

CDR3aa: CASSKRTGLGQETQYF
CDR3nt: TGTGCCAGCAGTAAACGGACAGGGTTGGGGCAAGAGACCCAGTACTTC
v_gene: TRBV28
j_gene: TRBJ2-5
d_gene: TRBD1
abundance: few

CDR3aa: CASSINRYNEQFF
CDR3nt: TGTGCCAGTAGTATAAACAGGTACAATGAGCAGTTCTTC
v_gene: TRBV19
j_gene: TRBJ2-1
d_gene: NA
abundance: few

CDR3aa: CASSLRLAGALEQFF
CDR3nt: TGTGCCAGCAGTTTAAGACTAGCGGGAGCTTTAGAGCAGTTCTTC
v_gene: TRBV12-3/TRBV12-4
j_gene: TRBJ2-1
d_gene: TRBD2
abundance: many

CDR3aa: CASSDVGGSDEQFF
CDR3nt: TGTGCCAGCAGTGATGTGGGAGGGAGCGATGAGCAGTTCTTC
v_gene: TRBV6-4
j_gene: TRBJ2-1
d_gene: TRBD2
abundance: NA

CDR3aa: CASSQDMGAPLGNEQFF
CDR3nt: TGTGCCAGCAGCCAAGATATGGGGGCCCCCTTAGGAAATGAGCAGTTCTTC
v_gene: TRBV3-1
j_gene: TRBJ2-1
d_gene: NA
abundance: NA

CDR3aa: CASSYSEYGGGYNEQFF
CDR3nt: TGTGCCAGCAGTTACTCGGAATACGGCGGGGGGTACAATGAGCAGTTCTTC
v_gene: TRBV6-5
j_gene: TRBJ2-1
d_gene: TRBD2
abundance: NA

CDR3aa: CSASGLDASYNEQFF
CDR3nt: TGCAGTGCTAGCGGACTAGACGCATCCTACAATGAGCAGTTCTTC
v_gene: TRBV20-1
j_gene: TRBJ2-1
d_gene: TRBD2
abundance: NA

CDR3aa: CASTPPPGGRFF
CDR3nt: TGTGCCAGCACCCCACCCCCCGGGGGTCGGTTCTTC
v_gene: TRBV12-3/TRBV12-4
j_gene: TRBJ2-1
d_gene: NA
abundance: NA

CDR3aa: CASSNVRPYEQYF
CDR3nt: TGTGCCAGCAGTAACGTCCGACCCTACGAGCAGTACTTC
v_gene: TRBV6-6
j_gene: TRBJ2-7
d_gene: NA
abundance: few

CDR3aa: CASSLTGILEQYF
CDR3nt: TGTGCCAGCAGCCTTACCGGTATACTGGAGCAGTACTTC
v_gene: TRBV6-5
j_gene: TRBJ2-7
d_gene: NA
abundance: NA

CDR3aa: CASSTGLAGGHEQYF
CDR3nt: TGTGCCAGCAGCACGGGACTAGCGGGAGGACATGAGCAGTACTTC
v_gene: TRBV12-3/TRBV12-4
j_gene: TRBJ2-7
d_gene: TRBD2
abundance: many

CDR3aa: CASSDPGTLNTEAFF
CDR3nt: TGTGCCAGCAGTGATCCCGGGACACTTAACACTGAAGCTTTCTTT
v_gene: TRBV6-1
j_gene: TRBJ1-1
d_gene: NA
abundance: few

CDR3aa: CSVVAGEGTGELFF
CDR3nt: TGCAGCGTTGTGGCAGGGGAGGGAACCGGGGAGCTGTTTTTT
v_gene: TRBV29-1
j_gene: TRBJ2-2
d_gene: NA
abundance: few

CDR3aa: CASSVDGGNSPLHF
CDR3nt: TGTGCCAGCAGCGTAGATGGGGGGAACTCACCCCTCCACTTT
v_gene: TRBV9
j_gene: TRBJ1-6
d_gene: NA
abundance: NA

CDR3aa: CASSYRDRGTDEQFF
CDR3nt: TGTGCCAGCAGTTACCGGGACAGGGGGACCGATGAGCAGTTCTTC
v_gene: TRBV12-3/TRBV12-4
j_gene: TRBJ2-1
d_gene: TRBD1
abundance: NA

CDR3aa: CASSQGLGSNEQFF
CDR3nt: TGTGCCAGCAGCCAAGGGCTAGGGTCCAATGAGCAGTTCTTC
v_gene: TRBV3-1
j_gene: TRBJ2-1
d_gene: NA
abundance: few

CDR3aa: CASSQEPTSGSTNEQFF
CDR3nt: TGTGCCAGCAGCCAAGAACCGACTAGCGGGAGCACTAATGAGCAGTTCTTC
v_gene: TRBV3-1
j_gene: TRBJ2-1
d_gene: TRBD2
abundance: NA

CDR3aa: CASSYLLEAYEQYF
CDR3nt: TGTGCCAGCAGTTACCTACTAGAGGCCTACGAGCAGTACTTC
v_gene: TRBV6-2/TRBV6-3
j_gene: TRBJ2-7
d_gene: NA
abundance: NA

CDR3aa: CASSRLAQSPLHF
CDR3nt: TGTGCCAGCAGTCGACTTGCGCAGTCACCCCTCCACTTT
v_gene: TRBV6-6
j_gene: TRBJ1-6
d_gene: NA
abundance: few

CDR3aa: CASMSGYSNQPQHF
CDR3nt: TGTGCCAGCATGTCAGGCTATAGCAATCAGCCCCAGCATTTT
v_gene: TRBV2
j_gene: TRBJ1-5
d_gene: NA
abundance: few

CDR3aa: CSATPDAPWDTEAFF
CDR3nt: TGCAGTGCGACCCCGGACGCCCCCTGGGACACTGAAGCTTTCTTT
v_gene: TRBV20-1
j_gene: TRBJ1-1
d_gene: NA
abundance: few

CDR3aa: CASSYPGARLEQFF
CDR3nt: TGTGCCAGCAGCTACCCTGGTGCGCGTCTTGAGCAGTTCTTC
v_gene: TRBV7-9
j_gene: TRBJ2-1
d_gene: NA
abundance: few

CDR3aa: CASSVAGTGSYNEQFF
CDR3nt: TGTGCCAGCAGCGTAGCAGGGACAGGCTCCTACAATGAGCAGTTCTTC
v_gene: TRBV5-8
j_gene: TRBJ2-1
d_gene: TRBD1
abundance: many

CDR3aa: CASSYGLSGGEQYF
CDR3nt: TGTGCCAGCAGTTACGGACTAAGCGGTGGCGAGCAGTACTTC
v_gene: TRBV4-2
j_gene: TRBJ2-7
d_gene: NA
abundance: few

CDR3aa: CASTPGGTGLYNEQFF
CDR3nt: TGTGCCAGCACCCCCGGGGGGACAGGGCTTTACAATGAGCAGTTCTTC
v_gene: TRBV7-8
j_gene: TRBJ2-1
d_gene: TRBD1
abundance: NA

CDR3aa: CASSQDRPGTGISEAFF
CDR3nt: TGTGCCAGCAGCCAAGATCGACCCGGGACAGGTATATCTGAAGCTTTCTTT
v_gene: TRBV4-2
j_gene: TRBJ1-1
d_gene: TRBD1
abundance: few

CDR3aa: CASSLDLLGEQYF
CDR3nt: TGTGCCAGCAGCTTAGATCTTCTTGGCGAGCAGTACTTC
v_gene: TRBV11-2
j_gene: TRBJ2-7
d_gene: NA
abundance: many

CDR3aa: CASSSRTGLNTGELFF
CDR3nt: TGTGCCAGCAGTTCCAGGACAGGGCTCAACACCGGGGAGCTGTTTTTT
v_gene: TRBV27
j_gene: TRBJ2-2
d_gene: TRBD1
abundance: few

CDR3aa: CASSAGGIMRWDEQFF
CDR3nt: TGTGCCAGCAGCGCGGGGGGTATCATGAGGTGGGATGAGCAGTTCTTC
v_gene: TRBV7-8
j_gene: TRBJ2-1
d_gene: TRBD2
abundance: NA

CDR3aa: CASSPGQGFEQYF
CDR3nt: TGTGCCAGCAGCCCGGGACAGGGCTTCGAGCAGTACTTC
v_gene: TRBV7-3
j_gene: TRBJ2-7
d_gene: TRBD1
abundance: NA

CDR3aa: CASSEQELSTLGNTIYF
CDR3nt: TGTGCCAGCAGTGAACAGGAGCTGAGCACTTTGGGAAACACCATATATTTT
v_gene: TRBV2
j_gene: TRBJ1-3
d_gene: NA
abundance: once

CDR3aa: CASSPRQGDTQYF
CDR3nt: TGTGCCAGCAGCCCCAGGCAAGGGGATACGCAGTATTTT
v_gene: TRBV12-3/TRBV12-4
j_gene: TRBJ2-3
d_gene: NA
abundance: NA

CDR3aa: CASSLAMPPFSYEQYF
CDR3nt: TGTGCCAGCTCCCTTGCGATGCCCCCTTTCTCCTACGAGCAGTACTTC
v_gene: TRBV18
j_gene: TRBJ2-7
d_gene: NA
abundance: NA

CDR3aa: CATSDIRGDEQFF
CDR3nt: TGTGCCACCAGTGATATTAGGGGGGATGAGCAGTTCTTC
v_gene: TRBV24-1
j_gene: TRBJ2-1
d_gene: NA
abundance: NA

CDR3aa: CASSFHRGLTEAFF
CDR3nt: TGTGCCAGCAGTTTCCACAGGGGATTGACTGAAGCTTTCTTT
v_gene: TRBV27
j_gene: TRBJ1-1
d_gene: TRBD1
abundance: many

CDR3aa: CASSNRFAEAFF
CDR3nt: TGTGCCAGCAGTAACAGGTTCGCTGAAGCTTTCTTT
v_gene: TRBV6-2/TRBV6-3
j_gene: TRBJ1-1
d_gene: NA
abundance: few

CDR3aa: CSARRGGANNSPLHF
CDR3nt: TGCAGTGCTAGACGTGGGGGCGCGAATAATTCACCCCTCCACTTT
v_gene: TRBV20-1
j_gene: TRBJ1-6
d_gene: NA
abundance: few

CDR3aa: CASSEAQGLSNQPQHF
CDR3nt: TGTGCCAGCAGTGAAGCTCAGGGCCTTAGCAATCAGCCCCAGCATTTT
v_gene: TRBV6-1
j_gene: TRBJ1-5
d_gene: NA
abundance: NA

CDR3aa: CASQDMGLAVGPSYNEQFF
CDR3nt: TGTGCCAGCCAAGATATGGGACTAGCTGTGGGACCCTCCTACAATGAGCAGTTCTTC
v_gene: TRBV4-2
j_gene: TRBJ2-1
d_gene: TRBD2
abundance: NA

CDR3aa: CASSWDPGEKLFF
CDR3nt: TGTGCCAGCAGCTGGGACCCGGGAGAAAAACTGTTTTTT
v_gene: TRBV12-3/TRBV12-4
j_gene: TRBJ1-4
d_gene: NA
abundance: NA

CDR3aa: CASSPGQVAYEQYF
CDR3nt: TGTGCCAGCAGCCCGGGCCAGGTCGCCTACGAGCAGTACTTC
v_gene: TRBV6-2/TRBV6-3
j_gene: TRBJ2-7
d_gene: NA
abundance: few

CDR3aa: CASSFWASGSTRTDTQYF
CDR3nt: TGTGCCAGCAGTTTTTGGGCTAGCGGGAGTACTCGCACAGATACGCAGTATTTT
v_gene: TRBV12-3/TRBV12-4
j_gene: TRBJ2-3
d_gene: TRBD2
abundance: few

CDR3aa: CASSSLGDLDTQYF
CDR3nt: TGCGCCAGCAGCTCCCTCGGAGACTTGGATACGCAGTATTTT
v_gene: TRBV5-1
j_gene: TRBJ2-3
d_gene: NA
abundance: few

CDR3aa: CSANRGLEQFF
CDR3nt: TGCAGTGCAAACAGGGGACTAGAGCAGTTCTTC
v_gene: TRBV20-1
j_gene: TRBJ2-1
d_gene: NA
abundance: few

CDR3aa: CASSFPLTGGVSYNEQFF
CDR3nt: TGTGCCAGCAGCTTTCCCCTAACAGGCGGGGTCTCCTACAATGAGCAGTTCTTC
v_gene: TRBV11-2
j_gene: TRBJ2-1
d_gene: NA
abundance: NA

CDR3aa: CASSASGGDTGELFF
CDR3nt: TGTGCCAGCAGTGCTAGCGGGGGGGACACCGGGGAGCTGTTTTTT
v_gene: TRBV7-8
j_gene: TRBJ2-2
d_gene: TRBD2
abundance: NA

CDR3aa: CSVGREGNQPQHF
CDR3nt: TGCAGCGTTGGACGTGAGGGCAATCAGCCCCAGCATTTT
v_gene: TRBV29-1
j_gene: TRBJ1-5
d_gene: NA
abundance: many

CDR3aa: CSAREAGLASRGDTQYF
CDR3nt: TGCAGTGCTAGAGAAGCCGGACTAGCTTCCCGCGGGGATACGCAGTATTTT
v_gene: TRBV20-1
j_gene: TRBJ2-3
d_gene: TRBD2
abundance: NA